This TCR beta chain appears in the sequencing data of a study of blood T cells in healthy people across ages. General study findings and limits: There was no known CMV status for donors, so expanded clonotype changes were possibly confounded.

This CDR3 contains 15 residues. Germline values: CDR1 SGHTA, CDR2 FQGNSA. There are a few counts of this clonotype. Its antigen is as yet unknown. Investigators took about 9.4 milliliters of peripheral blood from every donor. A second roughly 6 to 12 cycle PCR used barcoded and J-beta primers. Each cDNA was tagged by a template-switch adaptor containing 12 random nucleotides. One entry per CDR3 protein, called by TCRdb with MiXCR from the 5' RACE reads. This sample has around 990,000 distinct CDR3 sequences, with about 23% found just once. These same records also appear under a second study, on T cells of mothers and their children. That source adds: Both sample barcodes and 2-4 random nucleotides came from the M1S primer of the second PCR.

Sequencing used blood. This rearrangement joins TRBV7-2 to TRBJ2-5; possibly TRBD2 for D (6 bases). TRBJ2-1 explains the end of the DNA better; the J call may be wrong. The receptor's source is a girl aged 2 to 10 in good health. The CDR3 coding sequence is TGTGCCAGCAGCTTAGAGTTTACTAGCAACAATGAGCAGTTCTTC. This translates into CASSLEFTSNNEQFF.